The 16 T cell receptor beta chains given below trace back to one sample, sequenced in a study of naive and memory T cell subsets. A UMI-containing oligonucleotide was joined by 3' ligation to the TCR cDNA template. Four PCR rounds used nested alpha and beta constant region primers plus the SP2 primer. TCRdb redid the calling of the 5' RACE reads with MiXCR, one entry per CDR3 protein. Here the sample spans some 60,000 distinct CDR3 sequences, less than 10% being singletons. These receptors were obtained from a female donor in good health.

This clonotype came up a few times. The chain links TRBV9 to TRBJ2-2; 7 nucleotides line up with TRBD2. J was trimmed by 3 bases and V by 3 bases; bases with no gene match: 8. The CDR3 has 16 amino acids. Germline-derived CDR1 and CDR2 are SGDLS and YYNGEE. Here the CDR3 reads CASSGLGGGYTGELFF. The CDR3 DNA follows: TGTGCCAGCAGCGGACTAGGCGGGGGATACACCGGGGAGCTGTTTTTT.

This clonotype was counted many times. The CDR3 DNA reads TGTGCCAGCACCTCCCAAGGCAGGGGACAGGGGAAGGCTGAAGCTTTCTTT. Its protein product is CASTSQGRGQGKAEAFF. The chain uses TRBV28 and TRBJ1-1, with 10 nucleotides matching TRBD1. The germline V gene has CDR1 MDHEN and CDR2 SYDVKM. The CDR3 runs 17 residues. The J segment lost 6 bases and the V segment lost 7 bases, leaving 17 bases of the junction unmatched.

The V gene is TRBV29-1, the J gene TRBJ2-7; 11 bases match TRBD2. V shed 6 bases and J 0 bases; nucleotides not matched to a gene: 7. CDR1 SQVTM and CDR2 ANQGSEA come from the germline V gene. The CDR3 sequence is 15 residues long. CDR3 nucleotides: TGCAGCGTGAGGACTAGCGGGTTAAGCTCCTACGAGCAGTACTTC. The encoded protein is CSVRTSGLSSYEQYF.

This clonotype was detected only a few times. The chain couples TRBV7-3 to TRBJ1-2; no clear D gene. The V end lost 1 base, the J end lost 8 bases, and 11 bases lay between the germline ends. This CDR3 contains 13 residues. From germline, CDR1 is SGHTA and CDR2 FQGTGA. The CDR3 is CASSLNSLGGYTF. CDR3 DNA: TGTGCCAGCAGCTTAAATAGTCTGGGAGGCTACACCTTC. The entire variable domain, with the rest obtained from reference TRBV7-3 and TRBJ1-2, is as follows: GAGVSQTPSNKVTEKGKYVELRCDPISGHTALYWYRQSLGQGPEFLIYFQGTGAADDSGLPNDRFFAVRPEGSVSTLKIQRTERGDSAVYLCASSLNSLGGYTFGSGTRLTVV.

The chain couples TRBV7-9 to TRBJ2-3; no clear D. Trimming shortened V by 5 bases and J by 0 bases, and 21 bases separated the two germline ends. CDR1 and CDR2 (germline): SEHNR, FQNEAQ (reference sequence). This CDR3 is built from 18 residues. CDR3 DNA: TGTGCCAGCAGCGCAGGTGACGCAGGAGCACTAAGCACAGATACGCAGTATTTT. It yields the protein CASSAGDAGALSTDTQYF.

This clonotype was picked up a small number of times. The V gene is TRBV9, the J gene TRBJ2-5; TRBD2 aligns across 12 bases. Germline V lookup: CDR1 SGDLS, CDR2 YYNGEE. The ends lost 3 bases at V and 2 bases at J; junction bases unmatched: 8. CDR3 length: 17 amino acids. CDR3 amino acids: CASSGSGLAGWQETQYF. DNA for the CDR3: TGTGCCAGCAGCGGCTCCGGACTAGCGGGGTGGCAAGAGACCCAGTACTTC. The full variable domain, with the rest looked up from reference TRBV9 and TRBJ2-5, is DSGVTQTPKHLITATGQRVTLRCSPRSGDLSVYWYQQSLDQGLQFLIQYYNGEERAKGNILERFSAQQFPDLHSELNLSSLELGDSALYFCASSGSGLAGWQETQYFGPGTRLLVL.

V is TRBV19 and J is TRBJ2-4; 8 nucleotides match TRBD1. CDR1 and CDR2 from the germline V gene are LNHDA and SQIVND (reference sequence). CDR3 length: 14 amino acids. Trimming at V came to 9 bases and at J to 4 bases, leaving 8 bases not matched to a gene. The CDR3 region has the DNA TGTGCCAGCAATCGGGACAGGTCGAAAAACATTCAGTACTTC. As protein: CASNRDRSKNIQYF.

This clonotype was counted only a few times. This chain joins TRBV3-1 and TRBJ2-2; D is unresolved. The CDR3 length is 14 residues. Germline CDR1 is LGHDT and CDR2 is YNNKEL (reference sequence). V lost 3 bases to trimming and J lost 4 bases, with 9 bases between them. CDR3: CASSQRHITGELFF. The CDR3 nucleotides are TGTGCCAGCAGCCAGAGGCACATCACCGGGGAGCTGTTTTTT. Supplemented by reference TRBV3-1 and TRBJ2-2, the full variable domain reads DTAVSQTPKYLVTQMGNDKSIKCEQNLGHDTMYWYKQDSKKFLKIMFSYNNKELIINETVPNRFSPKSPDKAHLNLHINSLELGDSAVYFCASSQRHITGELFFGEGSRLTVL.

This clonotype was counted between two and nine times. The chain is built from TRBV7-9 and TRBJ2-7; 7 bases line up with TRBD2. V gave up 1 base and J gave up 2 bases; unmatched junction bases: 5. This CDR3 has 15 amino acids. Germline V lookup: CDR1 SEHNR, CDR2 FQNEAQ (reference sequence). CDR3 DNA sequence: TGTGCCAGCAGCTTAGGCGGCGGGGGTGCCTACGAGCAGTACTTC. Residues: CASSLGGGGAYEQYF.

This clonotype was observed at least ten times. This chain connects TRBV7-2 to TRBJ2-1; D not certain. Trimming took off 5 bases at V and 5 bases at J, with 13 bases between the two ends. This CDR3 is built from 14 residues. Per germline, CDR1 SGHTA and CDR2 FQGNSA. This CDR3 is CASSLRGAHNEQFF. The DNA of the CDR3 is TGTGCCAGCAGCCTCCGCGGCGCCCACAATGAGCAGTTCTTC.

The chain joins TRBV19 to TRBJ2-2, with no clear D. This CDR3 is built from 14 residues. Germline CDR1 is LNHDA and CDR2 is SQIVND (reference sequence). The V end lost 6 bases, the J end lost 0 bases, and 8 bases lay between the germline ends. CDR3 DNA: TGTGCCAGTAGGTCGGTTTCGAACACCGGGGAGCTGTTTTTT. Its translation: CASRSVSNTGELFF.

This chain joins TRBV4-3 and TRBJ2-5; 7 bases line up with TRBD2. CDR1 is LGHNA and CDR2 is YSLEER in the germline V gene. This CDR3 spans 16 amino acids. V was clipped by 3 bases and J by 2 bases; unmatched bases: 9. The CDR3 loop reads CASSQHVYGGQETQYF. Here the CDR3 DNA reads TGCGCCAGCAGCCAGCATGTTTACGGGGGGCAAGAGACCCAGTACTTC.

This clonotype has a count of ten or more. This chain connects TRBV7-2 to TRBJ2-1; no clear D. Germline V gives CDR1 SGHTA, CDR2 FQGNSA. CDR3 length: 15 residues. Trimming took 5 bases from V and 1 from J, leaving 12 bases between them. The CDR3 spells CASSIVSDSYNEQFF. CDR3 bases: TGTGCCAGCAGCATCGTCTCCGATTCCTACAATGAGCAGTTCTTC.

This clonotype appeared a few times. This rearrangement joins TRBV7-2 to TRBJ1-2; D gene ambiguous. The length of the CDR3 is 15 residues. The germline V gene encodes CDR1 SGHTA and CDR2 FQGNSA. Trimming cost V 10 bases and J 0 bases, with 18 bases left between them. The CDR3, as DNA: TGTGCCACGAACGAGTGGGGTGAGGCTAACTATGGCTACACCTTC. This encodes CATNEWGEANYGYTF.

The CDR3 region is CASSYQGQGLSPLHF. The DNA of the CDR3 is TGTGCCAGCAGTTACCAGGGACAGGGGTTATCACCCCTCCACTTT. The rearrangement links TRBV6-5 to TRBJ1-6; 10 positions match TRBD1. This CDR3 has 15 amino acids. V gave up 2 bases and J gave up 10 bases; unmatched junction bases: 5. Germline V CDR1 and CDR2: MNHEY, SVGAGI.

The chain carries TRBV14 and TRBJ2-7; 14 bases map to TRBD2. The V and J ends lost 4 bases and 2 bases, in that order; junction bases with no gene match: 1. The CDR3 is made up of 15 amino acids. Per germline, CDR1 SGHDN and CDR2 FVKESK. Here the CDR3 DNA reads TGTGCCAGCAGCCGACTAGCGGGGGGGGCCTACGAGCAGTACTTC. This translates into CASSRLAGGAYEQYF.